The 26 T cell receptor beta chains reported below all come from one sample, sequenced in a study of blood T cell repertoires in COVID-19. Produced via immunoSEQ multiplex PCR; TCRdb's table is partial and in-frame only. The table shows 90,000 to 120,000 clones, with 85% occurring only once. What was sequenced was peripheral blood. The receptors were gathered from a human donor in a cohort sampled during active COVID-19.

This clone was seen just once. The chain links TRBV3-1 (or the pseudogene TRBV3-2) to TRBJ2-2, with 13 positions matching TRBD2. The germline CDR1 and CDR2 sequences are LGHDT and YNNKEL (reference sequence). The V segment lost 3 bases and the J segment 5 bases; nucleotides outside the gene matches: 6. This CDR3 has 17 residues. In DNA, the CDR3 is TGTGCCAGCAGCCACGTTAGGACTAGCGGGAGAACCGGGGAGCTGTTTTTT. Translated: CASSHVRTSGRTGELFF.

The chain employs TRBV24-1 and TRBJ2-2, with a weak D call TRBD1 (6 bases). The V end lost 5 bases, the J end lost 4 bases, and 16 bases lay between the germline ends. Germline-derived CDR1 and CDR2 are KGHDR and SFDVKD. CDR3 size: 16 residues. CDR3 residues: CATSAPTGLGTGELFF. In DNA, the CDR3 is TGTGCCACCAGTGCGCCTACAGGGTTAGGCACCGGGGAGCTGTTTTTT.

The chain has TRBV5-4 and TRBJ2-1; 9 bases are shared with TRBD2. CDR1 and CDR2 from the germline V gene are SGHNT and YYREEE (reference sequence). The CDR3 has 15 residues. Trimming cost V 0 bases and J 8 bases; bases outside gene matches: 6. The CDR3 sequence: CASSLGRGGRDEQFF. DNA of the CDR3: TGTGCCAGCAGCTTGGGGCGGGGGGGCCGCGATGAGCAGTTCTTC.

As DNA, the CDR3 is TGTGCCAGCAGCCCGACTAGCGGGGGGACCCTTTACTTC. Residues: CASSPTSGGTLYF. The rearrangement joins TRBV9 to TRBJ2-5; 13 bases line up with TRBD2. This CDR3 region has 13 residues. Per germline, CDR1 SGDLS and CDR2 YYNGEE. Germline trimming cut 4 bases from V and 14 bases from J; bases unmatched to any gene: 8.

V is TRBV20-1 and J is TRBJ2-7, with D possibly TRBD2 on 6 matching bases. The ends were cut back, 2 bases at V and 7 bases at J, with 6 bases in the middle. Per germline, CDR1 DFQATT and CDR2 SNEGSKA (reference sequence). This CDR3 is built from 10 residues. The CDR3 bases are TGCAGTGCTAGAAGCGGGGAGCAGTACTTC. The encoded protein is CSARSGEQYF.

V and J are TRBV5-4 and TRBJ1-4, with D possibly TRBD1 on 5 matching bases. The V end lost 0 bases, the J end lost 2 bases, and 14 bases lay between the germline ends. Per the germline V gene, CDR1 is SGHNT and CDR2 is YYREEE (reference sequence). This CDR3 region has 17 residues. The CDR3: CASSLDLRADTNEKLFF. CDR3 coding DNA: TGTGCCAGCAGCTTGGACCTCAGGGCAGACACTAATGAAAAACTGTTTTTT.

The CDR3 protein is CASSSGIGEKLFF. The CDR3 DNA is TGTGCCAGCAGCTCAGGGATAGGCGAAAAACTGTTTTTT. The chain is built from TRBV7-3 and TRBJ1-4; D is perhaps TRBD1 (5 bases). Germline V gives CDR1 SGHTA, CDR2 FQGTGA. Between the trimmed V and J ends, which lost 4 bases and 8 bases, there was a span of 11 bases. The CDR3 length is 13 residues.

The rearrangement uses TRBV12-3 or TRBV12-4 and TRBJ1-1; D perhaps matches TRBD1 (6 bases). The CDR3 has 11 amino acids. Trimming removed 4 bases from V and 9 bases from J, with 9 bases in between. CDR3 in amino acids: CASSYRDQAFF. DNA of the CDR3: TGTGCCAGCAGTTACAGGGATCAAGCTTTCTTT.

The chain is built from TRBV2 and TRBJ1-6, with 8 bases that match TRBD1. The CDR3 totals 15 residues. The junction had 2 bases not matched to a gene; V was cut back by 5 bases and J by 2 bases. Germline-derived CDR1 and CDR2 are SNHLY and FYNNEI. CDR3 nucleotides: TGTGCCAGCAGTTCACAGGGGGCCTATAATTCACCCCTCCACTTT. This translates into CASSSQGAYNSPLHF.

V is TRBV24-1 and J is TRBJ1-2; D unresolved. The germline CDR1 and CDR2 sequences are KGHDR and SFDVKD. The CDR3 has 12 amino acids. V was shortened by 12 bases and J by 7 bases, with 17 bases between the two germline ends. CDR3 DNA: TGTGCCTCAAAGAGAGGGAGTTGTGGCTACACCTTC. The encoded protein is CASKRGSCGYTF.

Here the CDR3 DNA reads TGTGCCAGCAGCCCCTTTCCAGATACGCAGTATTTT. Its protein product is CASSPFPDTQYF. This chain uses TRBV14 with TRBJ2-3, with D hard to call. CDR1 is SGHDN, CDR2 FVKESK, per germline. V was pared by 4 bases and J by 4 bases, with 6 bases between. This CDR3 region has 12 residues.

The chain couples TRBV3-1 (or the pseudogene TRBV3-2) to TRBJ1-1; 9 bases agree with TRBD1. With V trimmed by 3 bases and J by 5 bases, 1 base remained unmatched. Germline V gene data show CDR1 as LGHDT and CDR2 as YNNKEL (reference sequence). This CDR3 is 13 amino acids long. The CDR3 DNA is TGTGCCAGCAGCCAGGGGACAGGGACTGAAGCTTTCTTT. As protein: CASSQGTGTEAFF.

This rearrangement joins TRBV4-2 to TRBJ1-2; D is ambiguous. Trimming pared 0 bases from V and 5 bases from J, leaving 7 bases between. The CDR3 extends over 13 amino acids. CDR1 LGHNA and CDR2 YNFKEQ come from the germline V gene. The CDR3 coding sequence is TGTGCCAGCAGCCAAGAGGGCGGGTATGGCTACACCTTC. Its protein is CASSQEGGYGYTF.

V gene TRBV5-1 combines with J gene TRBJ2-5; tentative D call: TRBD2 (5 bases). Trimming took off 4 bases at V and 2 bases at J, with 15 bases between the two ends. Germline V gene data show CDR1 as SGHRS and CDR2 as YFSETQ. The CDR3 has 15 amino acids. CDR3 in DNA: TGCGCCAGCAGCCCCGGACCGAGGACTCAAGAGACCCAGTACTTC. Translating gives CASSPGPRTQETQYF.

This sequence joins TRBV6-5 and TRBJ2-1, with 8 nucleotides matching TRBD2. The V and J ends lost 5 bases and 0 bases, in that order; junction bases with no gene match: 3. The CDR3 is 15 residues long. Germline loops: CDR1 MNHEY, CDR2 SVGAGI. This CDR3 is CASSRSGSSYNEQFF. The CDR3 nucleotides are TGTGCCAGCAGTCGAAGCGGGAGCTCCTACAATGAGCAGTTCTTC.

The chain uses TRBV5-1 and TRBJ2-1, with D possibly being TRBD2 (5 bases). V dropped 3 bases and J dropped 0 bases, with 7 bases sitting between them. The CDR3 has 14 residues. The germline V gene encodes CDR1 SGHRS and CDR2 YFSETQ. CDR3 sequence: CASSSGDSYNEQFF. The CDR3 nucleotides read TGCGCCAGCAGCTCCGGGGACTCCTACAATGAGCAGTTCTTC.

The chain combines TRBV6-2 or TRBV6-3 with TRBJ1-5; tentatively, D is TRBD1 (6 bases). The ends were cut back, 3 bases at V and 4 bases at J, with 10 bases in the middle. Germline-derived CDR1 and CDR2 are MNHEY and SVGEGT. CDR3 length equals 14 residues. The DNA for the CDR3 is TGTGCCAGCAGTTATTCTCAGGGGAATCAGCCCCAGCATTTT. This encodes CASSYSQGNQPQHF.

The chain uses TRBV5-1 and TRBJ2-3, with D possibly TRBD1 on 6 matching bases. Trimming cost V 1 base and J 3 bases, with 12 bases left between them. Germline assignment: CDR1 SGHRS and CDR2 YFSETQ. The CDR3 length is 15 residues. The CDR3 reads CASSLMGARTDTQYF. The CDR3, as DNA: TGCGCCAGCAGCTTGATGGGGGCTCGGACAGATACGCAGTATTTT.

The CDR3 region is CASSYFGGYYGYTF. In nucleotides, the CDR3 is TGTGCCAGCAGTTACTTCGGGGGATACTATGGCTACACCTTC. The V and J genes are TRBV6-5 and TRBJ1-2; tentative D call: TRBD1 (5 bases). V lost 1 base, J lost 3 bases, and 9 bases lay in between. The germline V gene encodes CDR1 MNHEY and CDR2 SVGAGI. The CDR3 extends over 14 amino acids.

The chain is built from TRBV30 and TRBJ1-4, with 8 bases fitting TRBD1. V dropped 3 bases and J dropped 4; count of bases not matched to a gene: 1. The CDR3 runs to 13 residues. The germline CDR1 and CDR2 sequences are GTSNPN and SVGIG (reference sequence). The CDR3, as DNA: TGTGCCTGGAGACAGGGGGGTAATGAAAAACTGTTTTTT. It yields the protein CAWRQGGNEKLFF. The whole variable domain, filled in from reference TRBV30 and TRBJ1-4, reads SQTIHQWPATLVQPVGSPLSLECTVEGTSNPNLYWYRQAAGRGLQLLFYSVGIGQISSEVPQNLSASRPQDRQFILSSKKLLLSDSGFYLCAWRQGGNEKLFFGSGTQLSVL.

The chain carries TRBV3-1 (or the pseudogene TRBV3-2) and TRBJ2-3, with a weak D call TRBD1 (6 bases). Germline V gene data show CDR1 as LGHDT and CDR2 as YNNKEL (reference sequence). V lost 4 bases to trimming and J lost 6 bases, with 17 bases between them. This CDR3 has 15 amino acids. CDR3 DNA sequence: TGTGCCAGCAGCCCGAGCGTAGAGAGGGGGGATACGCAGTATTTT. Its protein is CASSPSVERGDTQYF.

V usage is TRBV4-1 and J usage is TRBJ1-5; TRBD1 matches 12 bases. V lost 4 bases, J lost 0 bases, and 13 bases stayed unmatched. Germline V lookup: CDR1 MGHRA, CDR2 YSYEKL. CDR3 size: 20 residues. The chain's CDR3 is CASSLLGGQGAFSSNQPQHF. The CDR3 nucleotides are TGCGCCAGCAGCCTCTTGGGGGGACAGGGGGCGTTTAGTAGCAATCAGCCCCAGCATTTT.

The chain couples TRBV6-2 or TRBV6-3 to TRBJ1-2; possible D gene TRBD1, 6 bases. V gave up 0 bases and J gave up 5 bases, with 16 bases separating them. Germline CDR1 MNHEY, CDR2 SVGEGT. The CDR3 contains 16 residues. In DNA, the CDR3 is TGTGCCAGCAGTTACTCGTCAACAGGGATACGGTATGGCTACACCTTC. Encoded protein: CASSYSSTGIRYGYTF.

This CDR3 is CAWRLGGPGELFF. CDR3 DNA: TGTGCCTGGAGGCTAGGGGGCCCCGGGGAGCTGTTTTTT. The rearrangement links TRBV30 to TRBJ2-2; 7 nucleotides line up with TRBD1. The J segment lost 6 bases and the V segment lost 3 bases, leaving 4 bases of the junction unmatched. CDR1 and CDR2 (germline): GTSNPN, SVGIG (reference sequence). The CDR3 length is 13 residues.

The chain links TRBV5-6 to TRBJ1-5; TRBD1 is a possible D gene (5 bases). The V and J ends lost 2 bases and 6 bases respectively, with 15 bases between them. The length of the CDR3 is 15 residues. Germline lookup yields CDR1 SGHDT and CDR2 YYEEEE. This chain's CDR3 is CASSFGGDASQPQHF. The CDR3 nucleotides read TGTGCCAGCAGCTTTGGAGGGGACGCGAGTCAGCCCCAGCATTTT.

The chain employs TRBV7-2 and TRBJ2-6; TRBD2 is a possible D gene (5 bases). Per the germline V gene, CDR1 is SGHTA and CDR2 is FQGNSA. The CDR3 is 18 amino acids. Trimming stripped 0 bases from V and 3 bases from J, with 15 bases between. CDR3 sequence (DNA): TGTGCCAGCAGCTTAGCCCCCACCGCGGGTGGTGGGGCCAACGTCCTGACTTTC. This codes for CASSLAPTAGGGANVLTF.